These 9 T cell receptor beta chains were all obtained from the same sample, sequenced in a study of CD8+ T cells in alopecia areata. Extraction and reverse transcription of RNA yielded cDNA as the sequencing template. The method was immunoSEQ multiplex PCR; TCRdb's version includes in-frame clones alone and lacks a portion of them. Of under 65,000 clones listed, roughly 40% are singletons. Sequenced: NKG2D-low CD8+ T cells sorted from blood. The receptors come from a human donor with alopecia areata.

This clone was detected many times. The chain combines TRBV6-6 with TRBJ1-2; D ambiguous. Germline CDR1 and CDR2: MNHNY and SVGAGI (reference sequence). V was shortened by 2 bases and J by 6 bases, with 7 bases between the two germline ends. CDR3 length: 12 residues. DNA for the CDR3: TGTGCCAGCAGTTACGTCGGGGATGGCTACACCTTC. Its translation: CASSYVGDGYTF.

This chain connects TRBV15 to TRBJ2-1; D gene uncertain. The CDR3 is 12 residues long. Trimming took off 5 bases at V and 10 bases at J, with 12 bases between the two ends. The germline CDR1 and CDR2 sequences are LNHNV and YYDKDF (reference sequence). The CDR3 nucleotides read TGTGCCACCAGCCGGGTGATGGGCGAGCAGTTCTTC. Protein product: CATSRVMGEQFF.

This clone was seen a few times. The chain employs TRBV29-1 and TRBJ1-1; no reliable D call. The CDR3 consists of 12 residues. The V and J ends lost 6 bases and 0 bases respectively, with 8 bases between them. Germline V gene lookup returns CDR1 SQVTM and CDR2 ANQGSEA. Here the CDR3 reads CSVRIMNTEAFF. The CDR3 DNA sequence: TGCAGCGTCAGGATCATGAACACTGAAGCTTTCTTT.

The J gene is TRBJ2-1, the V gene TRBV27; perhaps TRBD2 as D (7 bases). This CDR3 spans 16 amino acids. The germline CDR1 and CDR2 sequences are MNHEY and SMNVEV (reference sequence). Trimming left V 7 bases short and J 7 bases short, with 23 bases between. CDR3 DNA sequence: TGTGCCAGCACATATGGGGGGGGGCGCAGAGGGAATGAGCAGTTCTTC. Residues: CASTYGGGRRGNEQFF.

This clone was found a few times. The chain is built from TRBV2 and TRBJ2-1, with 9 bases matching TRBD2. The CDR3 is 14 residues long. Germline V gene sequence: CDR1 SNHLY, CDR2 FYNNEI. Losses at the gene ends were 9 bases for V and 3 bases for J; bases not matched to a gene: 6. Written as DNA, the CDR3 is TGTGCCAGTATAGCGGGAGTCAACTACAATGAGCAGTTCTTC. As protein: CASIAGVNYNEQFF.

The CDR3 here is CASSPGTSGTYEQYF. In nucleotides, the CDR3 is TGCGCCAGCAGCCCAGGGACTAGCGGGACCTACGAGCAGTACTTC. V is TRBV4-3 and J is TRBJ2-7, with TRBD2 matching 13 bases. CDR1 is LGHNA and CDR2 is YSLEER in the germline V gene. Losses at the gene ends were 4 bases for V and 2 bases for J; bases not matched to a gene: 2. The CDR3 is 15 amino acids.

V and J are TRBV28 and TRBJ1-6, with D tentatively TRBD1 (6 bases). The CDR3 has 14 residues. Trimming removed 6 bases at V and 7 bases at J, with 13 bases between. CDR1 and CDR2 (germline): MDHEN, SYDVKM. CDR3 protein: CASRMGHLNSPLHF. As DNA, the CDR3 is TGTGCCAGCAGGATGGGACACTTGAATTCACCCCTCCACTTT.

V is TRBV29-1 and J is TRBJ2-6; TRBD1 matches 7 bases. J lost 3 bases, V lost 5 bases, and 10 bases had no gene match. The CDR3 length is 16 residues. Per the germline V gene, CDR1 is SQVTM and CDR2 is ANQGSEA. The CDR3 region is CSVSGTVTGGANVLTF. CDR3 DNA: TGCAGCGTTTCCGGGACAGTAACGGGTGGGGCCAACGTCCTGACTTTC.

CDR3 loop: CASRGVGNQPQHF. Written as DNA, the CDR3 is TGTGCCAGCAGGGGTGTCGGCAATCAGCCCCAGCATTTT. The chain recombines TRBV27 with TRBJ1-5; D is unclear. The length of the CDR3 is 13 residues. Trimming removed 6 bases from V and 2 bases from J, with 8 bases in between. Germline CDR1 reads MNHEY; CDR2 reads SMNVEV (reference sequence).